The 6 T cell receptor beta chains reported below all come from one sample, sequenced in a study of T cells in Graves' hyperthyroidism and ophthalmopathy. TCR beta CDR3 regions were amplified from RNA transcripts. Initially, a first-round RT-PCR of the TCR CDR3 employed the HTBI primer set. Using its own MiXCR run on the multiplex PCR reads, TCRdb lists one record per CDR3 protein. The sample shows hundreds of thousands of distinct CDR3 sequences, 35% to 40% of them seen only once. Sequencing was carried out using blood. The receptors here all came from a man aged 18 to 30 with Graves' hyperthyroidism.

V and J are TRBV30 and TRBJ1-5; maybe TRBD1 (6 bases). The CDR3 runs 13 residues. Per the germline V gene, CDR1 is GTSNPN and CDR2 is SVGIG (reference sequence). The V end lost 3 bases, the J end lost 5 bases, and 11 bases lay between the germline ends. CDR3 in DNA: TGTGCCTGGAGCCGACAGGAGGATCAGCCCCAGCATTTT. Its translation: CAWSRQEDQPQHF.

The genes are TRBV12-3 or TRBV12-4 and TRBJ2-7; TRBD1 matches at 12 bases. The CDR3 is 15 residues long. The trim removed 6 bases at V and 3 bases at J, leaving 6 bases unmatched. CDR3 region: CASRTGTGGFYEQYF. DNA for the CDR3: TGTGCCAGCAGAACCGGGACAGGGGGCTTCTACGAGCAGTACTTC.

A few counts support this clonotype. CDR3 in DNA: TGTGCCAGCAGCCCCTTGGGCCAGCAGTACTTC. Its translation is CASSPLGQQYF. This chain joins TRBV6-6 and TRBJ2-7, with D uncertain. The CDR3 length is 11 residues. The germline V and J ends were trimmed by 6 bases and 8 bases, with 11 bases remaining between them. Germline V gives CDR1 MNHNY, CDR2 SVGAGI (reference sequence).

The sample holds many counts of this clonotype. The genes are TRBV10-3 and TRBJ1-3; D not certain. This CDR3 region has 14 residues. The V gene lost 4 bases and the J gene lost 0 bases, with 7 bases spanning the gap. Germline CDR1 and CDR2: ENHRY and SYGVKD. The CDR3 DNA sequence: TGTGCCATCAGTGGGGAGATCTCTGGAAACACCATATATTTT. Protein sequence: CAISGEISGNTIYF.

The chain carries TRBV30 and TRBJ1-1; TRBD1 might be the D (5 bases). Germline V gene lookup returns CDR1 GTSNPN and CDR2 SVGIG (reference sequence). The CDR3 is 11 residues long. V lost 0 bases and J 10 bases, leaving 9 bases between the germline ends. The CDR3 nucleotides read TGTGCCTGGAGTGTACAGGTCGCAGCTTTCTTT. Protein: CAWSVQVAAFF. Using reference TRBV30 and TRBJ1-1 for the parts outside the CDR3, the full variable domain is SQTIHQWPATLVQPVGSPLSLECTVEGTSNPNLYWYRQAAGRGLQLLFYSVGIGQISSEVPQNLSASRPQDRQFILSSKKLLLSDSGFYLCAWSVQVAAFFGQGTRLTVV.

This clonotype was seen repeatedly, ten times or more. This chain uses TRBV7-9 with TRBJ1-4, with 7 positions matching TRBD1. The J segment lost 8 bases and the V segment lost 4 bases, leaving 4 bases of the junction unmatched. CDR3 length: 13 residues. Germline V gene sequence: CDR1 SEHNR, CDR2 FQNEAQ (reference sequence). The CDR3 spells CASSSPQGEKLFF. The CDR3 DNA is TGTGCCAGCAGCTCCCCACAGGGGGAAAAACTGTTTTTT.